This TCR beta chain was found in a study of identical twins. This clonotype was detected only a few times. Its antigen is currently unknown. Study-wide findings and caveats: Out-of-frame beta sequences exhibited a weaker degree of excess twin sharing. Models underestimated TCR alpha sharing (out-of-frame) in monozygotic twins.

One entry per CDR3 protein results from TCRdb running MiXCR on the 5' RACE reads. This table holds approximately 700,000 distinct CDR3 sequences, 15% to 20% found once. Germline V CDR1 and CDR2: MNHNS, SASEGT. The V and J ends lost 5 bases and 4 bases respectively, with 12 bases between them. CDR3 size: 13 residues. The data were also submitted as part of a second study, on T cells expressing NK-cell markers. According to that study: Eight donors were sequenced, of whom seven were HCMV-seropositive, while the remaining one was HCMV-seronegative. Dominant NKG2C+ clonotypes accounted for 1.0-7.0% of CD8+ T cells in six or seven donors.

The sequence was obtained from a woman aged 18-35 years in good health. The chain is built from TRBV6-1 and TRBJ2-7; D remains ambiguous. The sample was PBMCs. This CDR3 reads CASSPHPLYEQYF. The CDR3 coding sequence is TGTGCCAGCAGTCCTCACCCCCTTTACGAGCAGTACTTC.